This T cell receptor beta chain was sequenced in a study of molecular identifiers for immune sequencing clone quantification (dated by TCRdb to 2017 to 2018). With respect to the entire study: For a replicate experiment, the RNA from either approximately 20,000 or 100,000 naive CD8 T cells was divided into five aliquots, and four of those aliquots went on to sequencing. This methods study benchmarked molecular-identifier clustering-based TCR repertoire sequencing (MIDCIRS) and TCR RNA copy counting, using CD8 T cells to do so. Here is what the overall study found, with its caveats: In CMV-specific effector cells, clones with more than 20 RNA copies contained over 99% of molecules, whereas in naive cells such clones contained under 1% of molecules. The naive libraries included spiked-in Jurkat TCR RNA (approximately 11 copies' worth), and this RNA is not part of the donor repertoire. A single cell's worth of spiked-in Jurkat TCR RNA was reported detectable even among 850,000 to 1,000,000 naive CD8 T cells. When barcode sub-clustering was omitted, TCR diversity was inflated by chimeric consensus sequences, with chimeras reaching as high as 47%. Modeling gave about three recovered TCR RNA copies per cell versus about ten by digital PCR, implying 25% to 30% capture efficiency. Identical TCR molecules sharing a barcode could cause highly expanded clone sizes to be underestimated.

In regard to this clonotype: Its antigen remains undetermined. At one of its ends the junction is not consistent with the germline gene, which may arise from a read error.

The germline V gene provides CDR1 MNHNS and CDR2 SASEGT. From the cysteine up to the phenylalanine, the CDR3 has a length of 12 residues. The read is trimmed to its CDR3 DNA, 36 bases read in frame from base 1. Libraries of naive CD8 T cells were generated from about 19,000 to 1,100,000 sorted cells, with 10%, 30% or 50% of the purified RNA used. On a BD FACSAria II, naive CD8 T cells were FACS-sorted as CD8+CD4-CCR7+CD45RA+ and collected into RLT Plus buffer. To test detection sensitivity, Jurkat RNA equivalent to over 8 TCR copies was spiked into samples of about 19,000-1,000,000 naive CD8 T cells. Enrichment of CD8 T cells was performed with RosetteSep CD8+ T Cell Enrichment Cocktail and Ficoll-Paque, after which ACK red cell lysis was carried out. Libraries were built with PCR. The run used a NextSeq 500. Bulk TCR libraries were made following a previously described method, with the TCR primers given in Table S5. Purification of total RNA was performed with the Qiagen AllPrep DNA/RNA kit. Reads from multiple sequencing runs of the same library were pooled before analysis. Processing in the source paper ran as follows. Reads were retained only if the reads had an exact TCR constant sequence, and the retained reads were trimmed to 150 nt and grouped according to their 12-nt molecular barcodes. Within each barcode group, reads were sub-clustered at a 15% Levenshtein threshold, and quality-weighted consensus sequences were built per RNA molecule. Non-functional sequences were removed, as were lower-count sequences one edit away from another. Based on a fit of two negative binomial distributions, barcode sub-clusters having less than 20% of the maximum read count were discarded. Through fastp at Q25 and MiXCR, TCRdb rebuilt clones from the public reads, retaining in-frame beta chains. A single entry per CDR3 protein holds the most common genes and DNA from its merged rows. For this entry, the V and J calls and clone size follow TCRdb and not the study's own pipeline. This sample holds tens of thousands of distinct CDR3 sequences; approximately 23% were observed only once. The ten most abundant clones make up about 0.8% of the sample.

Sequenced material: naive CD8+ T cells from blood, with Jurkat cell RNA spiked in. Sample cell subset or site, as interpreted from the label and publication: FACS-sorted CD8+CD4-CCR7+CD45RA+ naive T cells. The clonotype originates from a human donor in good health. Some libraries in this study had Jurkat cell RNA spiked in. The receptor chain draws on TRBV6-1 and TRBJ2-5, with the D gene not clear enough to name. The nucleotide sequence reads TGTACCAGCAGTGAAATTATCTCGACCCAGTACTTC. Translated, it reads CTSSEIISTQYF.